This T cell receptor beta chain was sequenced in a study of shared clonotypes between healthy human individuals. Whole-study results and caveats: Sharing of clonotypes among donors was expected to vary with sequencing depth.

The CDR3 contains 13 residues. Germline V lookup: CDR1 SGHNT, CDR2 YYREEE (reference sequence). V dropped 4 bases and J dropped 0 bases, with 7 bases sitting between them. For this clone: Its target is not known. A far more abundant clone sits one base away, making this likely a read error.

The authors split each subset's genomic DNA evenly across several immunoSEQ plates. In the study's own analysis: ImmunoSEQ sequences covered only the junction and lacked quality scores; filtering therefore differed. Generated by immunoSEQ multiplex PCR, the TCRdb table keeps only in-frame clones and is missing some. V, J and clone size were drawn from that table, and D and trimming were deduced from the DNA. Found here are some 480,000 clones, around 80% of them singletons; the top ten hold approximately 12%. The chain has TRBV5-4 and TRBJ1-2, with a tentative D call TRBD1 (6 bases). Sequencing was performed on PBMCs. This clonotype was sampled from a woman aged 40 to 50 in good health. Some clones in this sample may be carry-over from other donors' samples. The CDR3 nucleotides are TGTGCCAGCAGCCGGGACACTAACTATGGCTACACCTTC. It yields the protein CASSRDTNYGYTF.